The rows below give T cell receptor beta chains drawn from one sample of a study of CD8 T cells in ankylosing spondylitis. TCRdb independently ran MiXCR on the 5' RACE reads; one entry per CDR3 protein. The data contain over 110,000 distinct CDR3 sequences, roughly 8.3% of them singletons. The specimen was synovial fluid, either unsorted or a sorted T cell fraction (not recorded which). The source of these receptors is a male donor with ankylosing spondylitis. Both conserved end residues are part of each CDR3. Clone sizes are given selectively: once, few, many, or a class where the clone is expanded.

j_call: TRBJ2-3
v_call: TRBV28
clone_size: NA
cdr3_aa: CASSSQSGSSTDTQYF

j_call: TRBJ1-5
v_call: TRBV20-1
clone_size: few
cdr3_aa: CSAWTGSNQPQHF

j_call: TRBJ2-7
v_call: TRBV20-1
clone_size: many
cdr3_aa: CSAYSYEQYF

j_call: TRBJ2-1
v_call: TRBV29-1
clone_size: once
cdr3_aa: CSVLRDRDYNEQFF

j_call: TRBJ1-3
v_call: TRBV20-1
clone_size: many
cdr3_aa: CSAGVNSGNTIYF

j_call: TRBJ2-7
v_call: TRBV5-5
clone_size: many
cdr3_aa: CASSLQTISYEQYF

j_call: TRBJ2-5
v_call: TRBV18
clone_size: NA
cdr3_aa: CASSTTQRDVQTQYF

j_call: TRBJ2-7
v_call: TRBV28
clone_size: few
cdr3_aa: CASSPAGTLSYEQYF

j_call: TRBJ2-7
v_call: TRBV7-9
clone_size: NA
cdr3_aa: CASSLVSGRASYEQYF

j_call: TRBJ2-5
v_call: TRBV10-3
clone_size: NA
cdr3_aa: CAIRGTSGETQYF

j_call: TRBJ1-5
v_call: TRBV6-2/TRBV6-3
clone_size: NA
cdr3_aa: CASRDRRNQPQHF

j_call: TRBJ1-2
v_call: TRBV5-5
clone_size: many
cdr3_aa: CASSSQLDYGYTF

j_call: TRBJ1-5
v_call: TRBV5-1
clone_size: NA
cdr3_aa: CASSLTGQGGQPQHF

j_call: TRBJ2-1
v_call: TRBV10-1
clone_size: NA
cdr3_aa: CASSESGGNYNEQFF

j_call: TRBJ2-3
v_call: TRBV7-2
clone_size: many
cdr3_aa: CASSWGADTQYF

j_call: TRBJ2-3
v_call: TRBV7-9
clone_size: many
cdr3_aa: CASSIVGTDTQYF

j_call: TRBJ2-5
v_call: TRBV12-3/TRBV12-4
clone_size: NA
cdr3_aa: CASSPSGLAKETQYF

j_call: TRBJ1-4
v_call: TRBV7-8
clone_size: medium-sized
cdr3_aa: CASSSGQAYEKLFF

j_call: TRBJ1-6
v_call: TRBV20-1
clone_size: NA
cdr3_aa: CSASEAGRMENSPLHF

j_call: TRBJ2-7
v_call: TRBV10-3
clone_size: NA
cdr3_aa: CAISLTVYEQYF